The 32 T cell receptor beta chains below all came from one sample that was sequenced in a study of blood T cells in healthy people across ages. With a J-beta primer mix and a sample-barcoded 5' primer, a second PCR ran roughly 6 to 11 cycles. A single record per CDR3 protein comes from TCRdb applying MiXCR to the 5' RACE reads. Among about 540,000 distinct CDR3 sequences listed, less than 25% were seen once. The data were also submitted as part of a second study, on T cells of mothers and their children.

Sequenced sample: blood. These TCRs come from a boy aged 10-17 years in good health.

The J gene is TRBJ1-5, the V gene TRBV7-9; maybe TRBD1 (5 bases). Germline CDR1 SEHNR, CDR2 FQNEAQ (reference sequence). The ends were cut back, 5 bases at V and 4 bases at J, with 21 bases in the middle. The CDR3 length is 17 residues. CDR3 nucleotides: TGTGCCAGCAGCCCCGGGGCTAAGGGGCCGATAAATCAGCCCCAGCATTTT. This sequence encodes CASSPGAKGPINQPQHF.

There are many counts of this clonotype. The CDR3 DNA is TGTGCCAGCAGCCAAGATGCGCCCCGGGACAACAATGAGCAGTTCTTC. This encodes CASSQDAPRDNNEQFF. The chain carries TRBV4-2 and TRBJ2-1; D may be TRBD1 (6 bases). The germline CDR1 and CDR2 sequences are LGHNA and YNFKEQ. This CDR3 spans 16 amino acids. The V gene lost 0 bases and the J gene lost 5 bases, with 14 bases spanning the gap.

V and J are TRBV24-1 and TRBJ2-1; weak D call: TRBD2 (6 bases). The V gene's germline CDR1 is KGHDR and CDR2 SFDVKD. Trimming removed 4 bases from V and 5 bases from J, with 29 bases in between. The CDR3 covers 20 residues. CDR3 sequence (DNA): TGTGCCACCAGTGACGGAAGGACCGGGACTTACTACACATACCACAATGAGCAGTTCTTC. Protein sequence: CATSDGRTGTYYTYHNEQFF.

The V and J genes are TRBV12-3 or TRBV12-4 and TRBJ2-4, with D possibly matching TRBD1 (6 bases). V gave up 6 bases and J gave up 0 bases, with 18 bases separating them. The CDR3 extends over 17 amino acids. Written as DNA, the CDR3 is TGTGCCAGCAGCGCTACCTTCGGACAGCTAGCCAAAAACATTCAGTACTTC. Translated: CASSATFGQLAKNIQYF.

The chain carries TRBV4-2 and TRBJ2-5; 11 bases match TRBD2. CDR1 and CDR2 (germline): LGHNA, YNFKEQ. This CDR3 region has 19 residues. Trimming took 0 bases from V and 1 from J; bases not matched to a gene: 10. The CDR3 DNA is TGTGCCAGCAGCCAAGATTCCCCAGGACTAGCGGGTGGCCAAGAGACCCAGTACTTC. Translated, it gives CASSQDSPGLAGGQETQYF.

This rearrangement joins TRBV7-6 to TRBJ2-3; D call uncertain. Trimming removed 0 bases from V and 5 bases from J, with 9 bases in between. Germline-derived CDR1 and CDR2 are SGHVS and FNYEAQ. The CDR3 has 14 amino acids. The CDR3 DNA is TGTGCCAGCAGCTTAGCGGGGTTCGTAGATACGCAGTATTTT. Protein sequence: CASSLAGFVDTQYF.

V usage is TRBV12-3 or TRBV12-4 and J usage is TRBJ2-4; TRBD2 aligns across 7 bases. The CDR3 sequence is 18 residues long. Trimming cost V 6 bases and J 0 bases; bases outside gene matches: 14. The CDR3 bases are TGTGCCAGCAGCGGGCCTCTCGGGAGGATGATAGCCAAAAACATTCAGTACTTC. Its protein is CASSGPLGRMIAKNIQYF.

The chain recombines TRBV29-1 with TRBJ1-1, with D possibly TRBD1 on 6 matching bases. Trimming removed 6 bases at V and 0 bases at J, with 11 bases between. The germline V gene encodes CDR1 SQVTM and CDR2 ANQGSEA. This CDR3 region has 13 residues. CDR3 sequence: CSVWQGMNTEAFF. CDR3 coding DNA: TGCAGCGTCTGGCAGGGGATGAACACTGAAGCTTTCTTT. Together with reference TRBV29-1 and TRBJ1-1, the CDR3 gives the full variable domain: SAVISQKPSRDICQRGTSLTIQCQVDSQVTMMFWYRQQPGQSLTLIATANQGSEATYESGFVIDKFPISRPNLTFSTLTVSNMSPEDSSIYLCSVWQGMNTEAFFGQGTRLTVV.

CDR3 bases: TGTGCCAGCAGCGTAGCTTCCGGGAACAACTACGAGCAGTACTTC. This gives the protein CASSVASGNNYEQYF. The chain carries TRBV9 and TRBJ2-5; tentatively, D is TRBD2 (5 bases). The J call could be wrong; TRBJ2-7 is a better fit for the DNA end. This CDR3 is built from 15 residues. Germline V gene lookup returns CDR1 SGDLS and CDR2 YYNGEE.

The chain recombines TRBV25-1 with TRBJ2-1; 11 bases align to TRBD1. V shed 6 bases, J shed 10 bases, and the junction held 5 bases outside the gene matches. In germline, CDR1 is MGHDK, CDR2 SYGVNS. The CDR3 has 13 residues. For the CDR3, the DNA is TGTGCCAGCAGGGGACAGGGGGATCAGGAGCAGTTCTTC. Its translation is CASRGQGDQEQFF.

Remarks on this clonotype: A much larger clone differs from this one at a single base, so this may be a read error. V is TRBV14 and J is TRBJ1-1; D uncertain. Germline CDR1 is SGHDN and CDR2 is FVKESK. Deletions cut 1 base from V and 1 base from J, with 4 bases between. The CDR3 covers 13 residues. The CDR3 is CASSQVGNTEAFF. The DNA for the CDR3 is TGTGCCAGCAGCCAAGTTGGGAACACTGAAGCTTTCTTT. Supplemented by reference TRBV14 and TRBJ1-1, the full variable domain reads EAGVTQFPSHSVIEKGQTVTLRCDPISGHDNLYWYRRVMGKEIKFLLHFVKESKQDESGMPNNRFLAERTGGTYSTLKVQPAELEDSGVYFCASSQVGNTEAFFGQGTRLTVV.

The chain carries TRBV6-1 and TRBJ2-1; either TRBD1 or TRBD2 may fit D (6 bases each). This CDR3 is built from 16 residues. Trimming stripped 4 bases from V and 0 bases from J, with 13 bases between. The germline V gene has CDR1 MNHNS and CDR2 SASEGT. This CDR3 is CASSARAGHSYNEQFF. The DNA for the CDR3 is TGTGCCAGCAGTGCTCGGGCGGGACACTCCTACAATGAGCAGTTCTTC.

This clonotype was counted a few times. This chain links TRBV29-1 with TRBJ2-1; D might be TRBD1 (5 bases). Germline V gene lookup returns CDR1 SQVTM and CDR2 ANQGSEA. There are 16 residues in the CDR3. V was shortened by 0 bases and J by 3 bases, with 15 bases between the two germline ends. DNA for the CDR3: TGCAGCGTTGAAGATCCCGGACCAGGGAACTACAATGAGCAGTTCTTC. Translated, it gives CSVEDPGPGNYNEQFF.

This clonotype was seen a handful of times. The CDR3 loop is CAWSVQPNQPQHF. CDR3 in DNA: TGTGCCTGGAGTGTACAGCCCAATCAGCCCCAGCATTTT. V usage is TRBV30 and J usage is TRBJ1-5; D gene uncertain. V was cut by 0 bases and J by 3 bases, with 6 bases left in between. The CDR3 is made up of 13 amino acids. Germline CDR1 is GTSNPN and CDR2 is SVGIG (reference sequence).

This clonotype came up a few times. V gene TRBV20-1 combines with J gene TRBJ1-1, with TRBD1 matching over 8 bases. The CDR3 is 15 amino acids. Germline trimming cut 6 bases from V and 1 base from J; bases unmatched to any gene: 10. Germline values: CDR1 DFQATT, CDR2 SNEGSKA (reference sequence). Here the CDR3 reads CSASLAGGGNTEAFF. The CDR3 bases are TGCAGTGCCAGCCTGGCAGGGGGCGGGAACACTGAAGCTTTCTTT.

The chain carries TRBV20-1 and TRBJ2-1; 11 bases align to TRBD2. V shed 0 bases, J shed 7 bases, and the junction held 11 bases outside the gene matches. The CDR3 is made up of 17 amino acids. CDR1 is DFQATT, CDR2 SNEGSKA, per germline (reference sequence). CDR3: CSARDSRLAGFQNEQFF. DNA for the CDR3: TGCAGTGCTAGAGATTCGAGACTAGCGGGATTCCAAAATGAGCAGTTCTTC.

The rearrangement links TRBV12-3 or TRBV12-4 to TRBJ2-6; no definite D call. This CDR3 is built from 18 residues. Deletions cut 1 base from V and 4 bases from J, with 17 bases between. This CDR3 reads CASSLDERLWSGANVLTF. CDR3 DNA sequence: TGTGCCAGCAGTTTAGATGAGCGTCTCTGGTCGGGGGCCAACGTCCTGACTTTC.

V usage is TRBV27 and J usage is TRBJ2-5; 11 positions agree with TRBD1. TRBJ2-7 matches the DNA end more closely, so the J call is doubtful. The germline gives CDR1 MNHEY, CDR2 SMNVEV (reference sequence). The CDR3 loop spans 14 amino acids. The DNA of the CDR3 is TGTGCCAGCAGGTTGGACAGGGGGCCCTACGAGCAGTACTTC. As protein: CASRLDRGPYEQYF.

Here the CDR3 DNA reads TGTGCCAGTACCTTAGGAGCGACTAATGAAAAACTGTTTTTT. Translation gives CASTLGATNEKLFF. This chain connects TRBV19 to TRBJ1-4; D remains unclear. The CDR3 extends over 14 amino acids. Trimming pared 7 bases from V and 2 bases from J, leaving 11 bases between. In germline, CDR1 is LNHDA, CDR2 SQIVND (reference sequence). The full variable domain, with the rest looked up from reference TRBV19 and TRBJ1-4, is DGGITQSPKYLFRKEGQNVTLSCEQNLNHDAMYWYRQDPGQGLRLIYYSQIVNDFQKGDIAEGYSVSREKKESFPLTVTSAQKNPTAFYLCASTLGATNEKLFFGSGTQLSVL.

J is TRBJ2-5 and V is TRBV6-1, with 11 bases fitting TRBD1. The germline CDR1 and CDR2 sequences are MNHNS and SASEGT. V dropped 0 bases and J dropped 11; count of bases not matched to a gene: 14. The CDR3 extends over 17 amino acids. The CDR3 region is CASSEAGGTGGVGEQYF. CDR3 nucleotide sequence: TGTGCCAGCAGTGAAGCTGGAGGGACAGGGGGAGTAGGGGAGCAGTACTTC.

The rearrangement joins TRBV20-1 to TRBJ2-3; no clear D. V shed 2 bases and J shed 2 bases, with 8 bases lying between them. This CDR3 has 13 residues. CDR1 is DFQATT and CDR2 is SNEGSKA in the germline V gene (reference sequence). The CDR3 DNA sequence: TGCAGTGCTAGATTGGGCAACACAGATACGCAGTATTTT. Its translation is CSARLGNTDTQYF.

The J gene is TRBJ2-7, the V gene TRBV12-3 or TRBV12-4, with unresolved D. V lost 6 bases and J 10 bases, leaving 13 bases between the germline ends. The CDR3 covers 11 residues. CDR3 in DNA: TGTGCCAGCAGCCCCTCCCTGCTCCAGTACTTC. Translating gives CASSPSLLQYF.

The chain couples TRBV20-1 to TRBJ2-5; TRBD2 aligns across 10 bases. TRBJ2-1 explains the end of the DNA better; the J call may be wrong. Germline V CDR1 and CDR2: DFQATT, SNEGSKA (reference sequence). This CDR3 region has 17 residues. The DNA for the CDR3 is TGCAGTGCTAGAGAGGGCCTAGCGGGGGCCTTCTACAATGAGCAGTTCTTC. It codes for CSAREGLAGAFYNEQFF.

This clonotype turned up a few times. The DNA for the CDR3 is TGCGCCAGCAGCCAAGATCGGTTGGGGAGACAGGGGGCACGGGAGACCCAGTACTTC. This encodes CASSQDRLGRQGARETQYF. The V gene is TRBV4-1, the J gene TRBJ2-5; 10 bases are a match to TRBD1. The length of the CDR3 is 19 residues. CDR1 is MGHRA, CDR2 YSYEKL, per germline. The trim removed 0 bases at V and 5 bases at J, leaving 15 bases unmatched.

In its sample, this clonotype was seen a few times. The chain uses TRBV30 and TRBJ2-5, with 7 bases aligning to TRBD1. The J call may not be correct, given that the DNA end is closer to TRBJ2-7. The CDR3 consists of 14 residues. Per the germline V gene, CDR1 is GTSNPN and CDR2 is SVGIG (reference sequence). The CDR3 DNA follows: TGTGCCTGGAGTCCCTGGGACAGCCTCTACGAGCAGTACTTC. Its translation is CAWSPWDSLYEQYF.

V is TRBV3-1 and J is TRBJ2-1, with a possible D match to TRBD1 (6 bases). The length of the CDR3 is 17 residues. Trimming cost V 0 bases and J 6 bases, with 18 bases left between them. Germline V gene sequence: CDR1 LGHDT, CDR2 YNNKEL (reference sequence). CDR3 sequence: CASSQDWLQGYLNEQFF. CDR3 sequence (DNA): TGTGCCAGCAGCCAAGATTGGCTACAGGGATATCTCAATGAGCAGTTCTTC.

V usage is TRBV28 and J usage is TRBJ2-5, with 8 bases identical to TRBD1. The J call is uncertain, as TRBJ2-1 better fits the DNA end. The CDR3 sequence is 13 residues long. Germline V gene lookup returns CDR1 MDHEN and CDR2 SYDVKM. As DNA, the CDR3 is TGTGCCAGCAGGGGACAGGCCAACAATGAGCAGTTCTTC. The encoded protein is CASRGQANNEQFF.

V and J are TRBV4-3 and TRBJ2-3; D is uncertain. The last part of the DNA fits TRBJ1-5 better; the J call may be wrong. Germline CDR1 reads LGHNA; CDR2 reads YSLEER. CDR3 size: 12 residues. The CDR3 loop is CASSPSGDTQHF. In nucleotides, the CDR3 is TGCGCCAGCAGCCCTAGTGGGGATACGCAGCATTTT.

The CDR3 DNA follows: TGTGCCAGCAGCTTATGGCGACAGGGGGCATGGTACGAGCAGTACTTC. Its protein product is CASSLWRQGAWYEQYF. The V call is TRBV7-4, the J call TRBJ2-7; 10 bases line up with TRBD1. The CDR3 runs 16 residues. V dropped 2 bases and J dropped 4; count of bases not matched to a gene: 8. In germline, CDR1 is SGHVT, CDR2 SQSDAQ.

This clonotype was counted a few times. The genes are TRBV29-1 and TRBJ2-1, with D maybe TRBD1 (5 bases). The V and J ends lost 4 bases and 6 bases respectively, with 10 bases between them. From germline, CDR1 is SQVTM and CDR2 ANQGSEA. The CDR3 loop spans 12 amino acids. This chain's CDR3 is CSVVRASNEQFF. The CDR3 nucleotides are TGCAGCGTTGTCAGGGCGAGCAATGAGCAGTTCTTC.

This CDR3 reads CASSHRSGRVYEQYF. DNA of the CDR3: TGTGCCAGCAGCCACCGGAGCGGGAGGGTCTACGAGCAGTACTTC. This chain uses TRBV3-1 with TRBJ2-1, with TRBD2 matching over 10 bases. TRBJ2-7 matches the DNA end more closely, so the J call is doubtful. Per the germline V gene, CDR1 is LGHDT and CDR2 is YNNKEL (reference sequence). This CDR3 is built from 15 residues.

The gene calls are TRBV20-1 and TRBJ2-7, with 12 bases matching TRBD2. CDR3 size: 14 residues. Germline V CDR1 and CDR2: DFQATT, SNEGSKA (reference sequence). J was trimmed by 2 bases and V by 4 bases; bases with no gene match: 3. The CDR3 loop reads CSATTSGGTYEQYF. DNA of the CDR3: TGCAGTGCTACGACTAGCGGGGGAACCTACGAGCAGTACTTC.